Below are 24 T cell receptor beta chains sequenced from a single sample in a study of circulating and synovial CD4+ cells in juvenile arthritis. Some clones are missing from TCRdb's copy, which holds only in-frame ones; the method was immunoSEQ multiplex PCR. Of tens of thousands of clones in the sample, over 95% are singletons; the top ten hold approximately 0.19%. The sequenced material came from CD4+ T cells from blood. These receptors originate from a human donor with juvenile idiopathic arthritis.

The sample holds one count of this clone. J is TRBJ2-5 and V is TRBV12-5, with D perhaps matching TRBD2 (5 bases). The CDR3 length is 15 residues. CDR1 and CDR2 from the germline V gene are LGHNT and FRNRAP. With 5 bases removed from V and 0 bases from J, the gap between germline ends came to 13 bases. CDR3 in amino acids: CASGPPLGNQETQYF. The CDR3, as DNA: TGTGCTAGTGGTCCCCCACTAGGAAACCAAGAGACCCAGTACTTC.

The chain links TRBV28 to TRBJ2-5; no clear D gene. CDR1 is MDHEN and CDR2 is SYDVKM in the germline V gene. The CDR3 is 13 residues long. The ends were cut back, 7 bases at V and 1 base at J, with 10 bases in the middle. CDR3 protein: CASTPGTQETQYF. The CDR3 nucleotides are TGTGCCAGCACGCCTGGCACCCAAGAGACCCAGTACTTC.

The V call is TRBV7-2, the J call TRBJ1-4; no clear D gene. The CDR3 is 14 amino acids. CDR1 is SGHTA, CDR2 FQGNSA, per germline. With 3 bases removed from V and 7 bases from J, the gap between germline ends came to 12 bases. This CDR3 reads CASSFFVASEKLFF. In DNA form, the CDR3 reads TGTGCCAGCAGCTTTTTTGTCGCTAGTGAAAAACTGTTTTTT.

The gene calls are TRBV11-2 and TRBJ2-7; D perhaps matches TRBD2 (6 bases). CDR1 SGHAT and CDR2 FQNNGV come from the germline V gene. The CDR3 sequence is 13 residues long. Trimming took 5 bases from V and 7 from J, leaving 15 bases between them. The CDR3 reads CASSLRRGGEQYF. The CDR3 DNA reads as TGTGCCAGCAGCCTTAGGCGGGGTGGGGAGCAGTACTTC.

The rearrangement joins TRBV19 to TRBJ1-1, with 7 bases aligning to TRBD1. Germline assignment: CDR1 LNHDA and CDR2 SQIVND (reference sequence). The J segment lost 5 bases and the V segment lost 4 bases, leaving 4 bases of the junction unmatched. The CDR3 runs 13 residues. For the CDR3, the DNA is TGTGCCAGTAGTACGATACAGGGGACTGAAGCTTTCTTT. This sequence encodes CASSTIQGTEAFF.

The chain joins TRBV30 to TRBJ2-3; possibly TRBD2 for D (6 bases). Germline V gene lookup returns CDR1 GTSNPN and CDR2 SVGIG (reference sequence). This CDR3 has 17 residues. Between the trimmed V and J ends, which lost 2 bases and 1 base, there was a span of 19 bases. The CDR3 DNA sequence: TGTGCCTGGAGTCCCTCCACTCCGGGACTTGGCACAGATACGCAGTATTTT. Translating gives CAWSPSTPGLGTDTQYF.

The rearrangement joins TRBV18 to TRBJ2-2; 7 bases are shared with TRBD1. The CDR3 has 16 amino acids. CDR1 KGHSH and CDR2 LQKENI come from the germline V gene. V gave up 4 bases and J gave up 1 base; unmatched junction bases: 6. The CDR3 is CASSLSYRGNTGELFF. The CDR3 nucleotides read TGTGCCAGCTCACTTTCTTACAGGGGGAACACCGGGGAGCTGTTTTTT.

This clone was seen only once. This chain links TRBV2 with TRBJ2-2; 11 bases fit TRBD1. The V and J ends lost 6 bases and 4 bases, in that order; junction bases with no gene match: 4. The CDR3 is made up of 15 amino acids. The germline CDR1 and CDR2 sequences are SNHLY and FYNNEI. In DNA form, the CDR3 reads TGTGCCAGCAGCGGGACAGGGGGGGTCACCGGGGAGCTGTTTTTT. It is translated as CASSGTGGVTGELFF.

This clone appeared once. The V call is TRBV18, the J call TRBJ2-1; the match to TRBD2 covers 10 bases. The V gene end was trimmed by 0 bases and the J gene end by 2 bases; junction bases not matched to a gene: 1. The V gene's germline CDR1 is KGHSH and CDR2 LQKENI. The CDR3 has 16 residues. CDR3 sequence (DNA): TGTGCCAGCTCACCACCTGGACTAGCGGCCTACAATGAGCAGTTCTTC. This encodes CASSPPGLAAYNEQFF.

The chain links TRBV27 to TRBJ1-2; the match to TRBD1 covers 7 bases. Germline loops: CDR1 MNHEY, CDR2 SMNVEV (reference sequence). Trimming removed 5 bases from V and 3 bases from J; junction bases left unmatched: 3. This CDR3 has 13 residues. CDR3 coding DNA: TGTGCCAGCAGTCCTACAGGGGACTATGGCTACACCTTC. Its translation is CASSPTGDYGYTF.

This clone was seen once. The genes are TRBV2 and TRBJ2-1; a weak D match, TRBD2 (5 bases). Trimming removed 7 bases from V and 4 bases from J, with 11 bases in between. Per the germline V gene, CDR1 is SNHLY and CDR2 is FYNNEI. The CDR3 is made up of 13 amino acids. The CDR3 region has the DNA TGTGCCAGCACCCAGGACTCGTACAATGAGCAGTTCTTC. Translation gives CASTQDSYNEQFF. Complete variable domain (other parts from reference TRBV2 and TRBJ2-1): EPEVTQTPSHQVTQMGQEVILRCVPISNHLYFYWYRQILGQKVEFLVSFYNNEISEKSEIFDDQFSVERPDGSNFTLKIRSTKLEDSAMYFCASTQDSYNEQFFGPGTRLTVL.

The gene calls are TRBV4-1 and TRBJ1-3, with 8 nucleotides matching TRBD1. Germline V gene data show CDR1 as MGHRA and CDR2 as YSYEKL. V lost 0 bases, J lost 0 bases, and 1 base stayed unmatched. This CDR3 has 16 amino acids. The chain's CDR3 is CASSQETGGSGNTIYF. The CDR3 nucleotides are TGCGCCAGCAGCCAAGAAACAGGGGGCTCTGGAAACACCATATATTTT.

The genes are TRBV28 and TRBJ2-3; the D is unclear. V was cut by 3 bases and J by 4 bases, with 14 bases left in between. The V gene's germline CDR1 is MDHEN and CDR2 SYDVKM. The CDR3 extends over 15 amino acids. CDR3 loop: CASSLPTLGPDTQYF. The CDR3 region has the DNA TGTGCCAGCAGTTTGCCGACCCTAGGTCCAGATACGCAGTATTTT. Filled out from reference TRBV28 and TRBJ2-3, the complete variable domain reads DVKVTQSSRYLVKRTGEKVFLECVQDMDHENMFWYRQDPGLGLRLIYFSYDVKMKEKGDIPEGYSVSREKKERFSLILESASTNQTSMYLCASSLPTLGPDTQYFGPGTRLTVL.

V is TRBV9 and J is TRBJ2-1, with TRBD2 identical over 11 bases. CDR1 and CDR2 from the germline V gene are SGDLS and YYNGEE. J was trimmed by 4 bases and V by 4 bases; bases with no gene match: 4. The CDR3 has 15 amino acids. The CDR3 nucleotides read TGTGCCAGCAGCCCCAGACTAGCGGGGTACAATGAGCAGTTCTTC. Its protein product is CASSPRLAGYNEQFF.

The J gene is TRBJ1-3, the V gene TRBV30, with a possible D match to TRBD1 (6 bases). Germline lookup yields CDR1 GTSNPN and CDR2 SVGIG (reference sequence). The length of the CDR3 is 17 residues. V was cut by 0 bases and J by 3 bases, with 18 bases left in between. The CDR3 region has the DNA TGTGCCTGGAGTGTACCCCCTACAGGGAAGAGTGGAAACACCATATATTTT. It translates to CAWSVPPTGKSGNTIYF.

About this clone itself: Compared with germline, one end of the junction differs, possibly owing to a read error. This chain joins TRBV29-1 and TRBJ1-2; tentatively, D is TRBD1 (5 bases). The CDR3 is 9 amino acids. The germline CDR1 and CDR2 sequences are SQVTM and ANQGSEA. The CDR3: CSVEQGMSF. The CDR3 DNA reads TGCAGCGTTGAGCAGGGCATGTCATTC.

The chain joins TRBV19 to TRBJ2-2, with a weak D call TRBD1 (5 bases). The germline gives CDR1 LNHDA, CDR2 SQIVND (reference sequence). The CDR3 runs to 15 residues. V lost 6 bases, J lost 4 bases, and 15 bases lay in between. Here the CDR3 DNA reads TGTGCCAGTAGGATGGGTGTAGGGGTCACCGGGGAGCTGTTTTTT. Its protein product is CASRMGVGVTGELFF.

J is TRBJ1-4 and V is TRBV25-1; tentative D call: TRBD1 (5 bases). V lost 1 base to trimming and J lost 2 bases, with 8 bases between them. The length of the CDR3 is 15 residues. CDR1 is MGHDK, CDR2 SYGVNS, per germline. DNA of the CDR3: TGTGCCAGCAGTGAATGGACACTGACTAATGAAAAACTGTTTTTT. Residues: CASSEWTLTNEKLFF.

The V and J genes are TRBV19 and TRBJ1-1; D is unresolved. Trimming pared 3 bases from V and 4 bases from J, leaving 9 bases between. Germline loops: CDR1 LNHDA, CDR2 SQIVND (reference sequence). The CDR3 spans 13 residues. CDR3 sequence (DNA): TGTGCCAGTAGTATTAGGGAGGTCACTGAAGCTTTCTTT. As protein: CASSIREVTEAFF.

The chain has TRBV29-1 and TRBJ1-2, with D unresolved. V was clipped by 7 bases and J by 4 bases, with 22 bases between them. The CDR3 contains 15 residues. Looked up from germline, CDR1 is SQVTM and CDR2 is ANQGSEA. CDR3 sequence reads: CSAVGGSSDPYGYTF. DNA of the CDR3: TGCAGCGCCGTCGGCGGCAGCTCCGACCCCTATGGCTACACCTTC.

This chain links TRBV29-1 with TRBJ1-1; 8 nucleotides match TRBD1. The CDR3 loop spans 12 amino acids. The ends lost 4 bases at V and 8 bases at J; junction bases unmatched: 6. The germline V gene encodes CDR1 SQVTM and CDR2 ANQGSEA. Written as DNA, the CDR3 is TGCAGCGTTGGGCACCGGGACAGGGAAGCTTTCTTT. The encoded protein is CSVGHRDREAFF.

This chain uses TRBV27 with TRBJ2-7; D is perhaps TRBD2 (7 bases). Looked up from germline, CDR1 is MNHEY and CDR2 is SMNVEV (reference sequence). V was pared by 4 bases and J by 1 base, with 14 bases between. CDR3 length: 15 residues. In DNA form, the CDR3 reads TGTGCCAGCAGTTCCCCGGGGGGCGGGTCCTACGAGCAGTACTTC. Amino acids: CASSSPGGGSYEQYF.

The rearrangement links TRBV10-1 to TRBJ1-1; possible D gene TRBD1, 5 bases. Per the germline V gene, CDR1 is WNHNN and CDR2 is SYGVQD (reference sequence). Trimming shortened V by 0 bases and J by 4 bases, and 12 bases separated the two germline ends. The CDR3 runs to 15 residues. CDR3 DNA: TGCGCCAGCAGTGAGTCGGGGGGAATCAGCACTGAAGCTTTCTTT. Amino acid sequence: CASSESGGISTEAFF.

This chain connects TRBV2 to TRBJ1-1; 9 bases agree with TRBD1. CDR1 and CDR2 from the germline V gene are SNHLY and FYNNEI. With 1 base clipped from V and 4 bases from J, the junction kept 4 bases outside the gene matches. The CDR3 totals 15 residues. The CDR3 nucleotides read TGTGCCAGCAGTGAAGGACAGGGGGTATTCACTGAAGCTTTCTTT. Translation: CASSEGQGVFTEAFF.